This record concerns one T cell receptor (beta chain) sequence. Other DNA sequences in this specimen translate into the identical CDR3. The data were produced by immunoSEQ multiplex PCR, yet TCRdb's version contains in-frame clones alone and is incomplete. The sample holds 450,000 to 650,000 clones; around 80% are singletons and the top ten take around 13%. This entry belongs to a study of shared clonotypes between healthy human individuals. Study-level information: Donors consisted of a couple of women and three men between 18 and 49.

Caucasian adults living in Nashville, Tennessee, provided all samples. The receptor was derived from a woman aged 40 to 49 in good health. Some clones in this sample may be carry-over from other donors' samples. The sample consisted of PBMCs.

CDR3 protein: CASSRDRSNYGYTF. Written as DNA, the CDR3 is TGTGCCAGCAGCCGGGACAGATCTAACTATGGCTACACCTTC. The rearrangement uses TRBV6-1 and TRBJ1-2; 7 nucleotides line up with TRBD1. The germline V gene encodes CDR1 MNHNS and CDR2 SASEGT. J was trimmed by 0 bases and V by 6 bases; bases with no gene match: 4. The CDR3 extends over 14 amino acids.